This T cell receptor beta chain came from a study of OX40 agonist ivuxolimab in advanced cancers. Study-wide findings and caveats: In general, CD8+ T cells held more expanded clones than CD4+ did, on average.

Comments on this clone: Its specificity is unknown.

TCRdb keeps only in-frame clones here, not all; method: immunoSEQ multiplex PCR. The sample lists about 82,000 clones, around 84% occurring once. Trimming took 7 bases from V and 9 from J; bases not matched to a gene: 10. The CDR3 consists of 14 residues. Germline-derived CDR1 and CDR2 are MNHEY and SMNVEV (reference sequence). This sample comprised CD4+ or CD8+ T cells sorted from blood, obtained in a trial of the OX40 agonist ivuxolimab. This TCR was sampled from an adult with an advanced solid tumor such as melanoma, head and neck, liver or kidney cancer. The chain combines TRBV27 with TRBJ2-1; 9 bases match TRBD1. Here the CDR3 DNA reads TGTGCCAGCATAAAACAGGGGGCTCTTGGTGAGCAGTTCTTC. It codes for CASIKQGALGEQFF.